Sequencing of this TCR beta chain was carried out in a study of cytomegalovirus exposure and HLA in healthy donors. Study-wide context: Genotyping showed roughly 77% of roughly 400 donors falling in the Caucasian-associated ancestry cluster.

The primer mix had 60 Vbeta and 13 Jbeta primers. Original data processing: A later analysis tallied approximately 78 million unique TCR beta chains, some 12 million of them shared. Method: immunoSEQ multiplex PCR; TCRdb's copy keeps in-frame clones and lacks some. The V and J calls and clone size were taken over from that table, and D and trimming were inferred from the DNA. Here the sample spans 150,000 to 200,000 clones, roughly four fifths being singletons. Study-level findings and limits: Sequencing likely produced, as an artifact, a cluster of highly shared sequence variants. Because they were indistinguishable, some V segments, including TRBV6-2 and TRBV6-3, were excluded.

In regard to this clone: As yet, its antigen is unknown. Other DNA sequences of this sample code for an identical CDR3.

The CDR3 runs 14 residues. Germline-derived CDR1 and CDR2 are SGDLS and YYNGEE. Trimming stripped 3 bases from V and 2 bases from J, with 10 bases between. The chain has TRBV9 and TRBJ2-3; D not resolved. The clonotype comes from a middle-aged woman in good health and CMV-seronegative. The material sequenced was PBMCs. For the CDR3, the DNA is TGTGCCAGCAGCGGTGGGCTTTTCACAGATACGCAGTATTTT. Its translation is CASSGGLFTDTQYF.